The 12 T cell receptor beta chains presented below share a single source sample, sequenced in a study of CD8+ T cells in alopecia areata (dated by TCRdb to 2017 to 2018). Libraries were prepared through the immunoSEQ multiplex PCR assay. RNA was extracted from all samples and reverse transcribed into cDNA, which served as template for TCR sequencing. Held by TCRdb, this immuneACCESS table contains in-frame sequences only and omits some clones. Under half of the omission traces to an unresolved V gene where checked; the cause of the rest is unknown. In this sample the table shows 150,000 to 200,000 clones, roughly 60% of which occur a single time. The top ten constitute approximately 1% of the sample. The time point label here, explained by the study, means: less than 30 weeks on oral tofacitinib. What this sample's treatment or condition label stands for: oral pan-JAK inhibitor, 5-10 mg twice daily.

Here the sequenced sample was CD4+ T cells sorted from blood, taken at week 24, from a patient treated with tofacitinib. Receptor source: a human donor with alopecia areata.

V gene TRBV25-1 combines with J gene TRBJ1-2; no reliable D call. The CDR3 extends over 11 amino acids. Trimming took 4 bases from V and 8 from J, leaving 8 bases between them. Per germline, CDR1 MGHDK and CDR2 SYGVNS. CDR3 protein: CASSVLGGYTF. The CDR3 DNA is TGTGCCAGCAGTGTACTCGGAGGCTACACCTTC.

The chain combines TRBV30 with TRBJ2-5; TRBD1 matches 9 bases. With 2 bases clipped from V and 4 bases from J, the junction kept 8 bases outside the gene matches. In germline, CDR1 is GTSNPN, CDR2 SVGIG (reference sequence). The length of the CDR3 is 15 residues. Here the CDR3 DNA reads TGTGCCTGGAGTCGCGGGGACAGGGTCGGAGAGACCCAGTACTTC. Translated: CAWSRGDRVGETQYF.

This clone has a handful of counts. The rearrangement uses TRBV29-1 and TRBJ1-4; the D gene is possibly TRBD1 (6 bases). Germline CDR1 SQVTM, CDR2 ANQGSEA. The CDR3 totals 16 residues. Trimming shortened V by 6 bases and J by 0 bases, and 17 bases separated the two germline ends. The CDR3 protein is CSVRGSHGATNEKLFF. The CDR3 region has the DNA TGCAGCGTGAGGGGGTCCCATGGAGCAACTAATGAAAAACTGTTTTTT.

The CDR3, as DNA: TGTGCCAGCAGCCAATGGGGACTAGCGGGGGACACAGATACGCAGTATTTT. As protein: CASSQWGLAGDTDTQYF. This chain connects TRBV4-2 to TRBJ2-3; 14 bases agree with TRBD2. Germline V lookup: CDR1 LGHNA, CDR2 YNFKEQ. V was pared by 2 bases and J by 2 bases, with 3 bases of the junction left unmatched. This CDR3 has 17 amino acids.

V gene TRBV19 combines with J gene TRBJ2-2; D is tentatively TRBD1 or TRBD2 (5 bases each). This CDR3 comprises 14 residues. Between the trimmed V and J ends, which lost 7 bases and 4 bases, there was a span of 13 bases. Per the germline V gene, CDR1 is LNHDA and CDR2 is SQIVND (reference sequence). CDR3 loop: CASIRDGATGELFF. CDR3 sequence (DNA): TGTGCCAGTATCCGGGACGGGGCCACCGGGGAGCTGTTTTTT.

This chain joins TRBV2 and TRBJ2-1; the D gene is possibly TRBD2 (6 bases). The germline gives CDR1 SNHLY, CDR2 FYNNEI. V lost 1 base and J 3 bases, leaving 13 bases between the germline ends. This CDR3 is built from 16 residues. The CDR3: CASSEEVAALYNEQFF. DNA for the CDR3: TGTGCCAGCAGTGAAGAAGTAGCGGCACTCTACAATGAGCAGTTCTTC.

The chain carries TRBV5-1 and TRBJ2-7; tentatively, D is TRBD2 (7 bases). Trimming cost V 0 bases and J 0 bases, with 10 bases left between them. The germline V gene encodes CDR1 SGHRS and CDR2 YFSETQ. The CDR3 has 15 residues. The DNA for the CDR3 is TGCGCCAGCAGCTTGGGTGCGGGGGCCTCCTACGAGCAGTACTTC. Residues: CASSLGAGASYEQYF.

V gene TRBV4-1 combines with J gene TRBJ2-7; a possible D gene is TRBD1 (6 bases). With 7 bases removed from V and 2 bases from J, the gap between germline ends came to 12 bases. The germline V gene encodes CDR1 MGHRA and CDR2 YSYEKL. CDR3 length: 13 amino acids. The CDR3 reads CASNGTSPYEQYF. The CDR3 DNA reads TGCGCCAGCAACGGGACATCCCCCTACGAGCAGTACTTC.

The V call is TRBV15, the J call TRBJ2-5; 12 bases agree with TRBD2. The CDR3 covers 16 residues. In germline, CDR1 is LNHNV, CDR2 YYDKDF (reference sequence). After removal of 2 bases from V and 2 bases from J, the junction contained 3 bases not matched to a gene. CDR3 sequence reads: CATSRTTSGGQETQYF. The CDR3, as DNA: TGTGCCACCAGCAGAACGACTAGCGGGGGACAAGAGACCCAGTACTTC.

This clone has more than one count but fewer than ten. J is TRBJ2-3 and V is TRBV6-6; D call uncertain. V lost 0 bases and J 1 base, leaving 11 bases between the germline ends. Germline loops: CDR1 MNHNY, CDR2 SVGAGI (reference sequence). The CDR3 has 16 amino acids. The CDR3 here is CASSYSSAPGTDTQYF. The CDR3 nucleotides are TGTGCCAGCAGTTACTCGTCAGCCCCCGGCACAGATACGCAGTATTTT.

The V gene is TRBV5-6, the J gene TRBJ2-3; D is perhaps TRBD2 (6 bases). V was cut by 4 bases and J by 13 bases, with 13 bases left in between. This CDR3 spans 11 amino acids. The germline V gene encodes CDR1 SGHDT and CDR2 YYEEEE. The CDR3 spells CASSVGGREYF. For the CDR3, the DNA is TGTGCCAGCAGCGTGGGAGGTAGGGAGTATTTT.

The genes are TRBV4-1 and TRBJ2-3; 8 bases fit TRBD2. From germline, CDR1 is MGHRA and CDR2 YSYEKL. Unmatched junction bases numbered 9, after V lost 1 base and J lost 6 bases. The CDR3 spans 16 residues. The CDR3 protein is CASSQARGGRSDTQYF. Here the CDR3 DNA reads TGCGCCAGCAGCCAAGCCCGCGGGGGGCGCTCGGATACGCAGTATTTT.